A single sample is the source of the 26 T cell receptor beta chains below, sequenced in a study of CD8 T cells in Susac syndrome. RNA in amounts of about 0.45 to 1 ug was reverse transcribed with random hexamers. Each CDR3 protein is one row after TCRdb ran MiXCR on the immunoSEQ multiplex PCR reads. The repertoire has approximately 220,000 distinct CDR3 sequences, approximately 90% of them found once; the top ten carry 0.1% to 0.15%. Sequenced input: CD8+ T cells from PBMCs. The origin of the receptors is a human donor with multiple sclerosis.

Here the CDR3 reads CASSYSWSTTEPGANVLTF. As DNA, the CDR3 is TGTGCCAGCAGTTACTCGTGGAGCACAACCGAACCTGGGGCCAACGTCCTGACTTTC. The rearrangement joins TRBV6-5 to TRBJ2-6; no clear D gene. Trimming removed 0 bases from V and 2 bases from J, with 17 bases in between. The germline V gene encodes CDR1 MNHEY and CDR2 SVGAGI. This CDR3 region has 19 residues.

The CDR3 region has the DNA TGTGCCAGCAGTACCCGGGGACTAGGCGGAAATGAGCAGTTCTTC. Translated, it gives CASSTRGLGGNEQFF. The chain is built from TRBV27 and TRBJ2-1, with TRBD2 matching over 8 bases. The germline CDR1 and CDR2 sequences are MNHEY and SMNVEV (reference sequence). V dropped 5 bases and J dropped 7; count of bases not matched to a gene: 10. CDR3 length equals 15 residues.

The J gene is TRBJ2-3, the V gene TRBV4-1, with a possible D match to TRBD1 (6 bases). This CDR3 spans 16 amino acids. Trimming removed 4 bases at V and 6 bases at J, with 20 bases between. Germline CDR1 reads MGHRA; CDR2 reads YSYEKL. Here the CDR3 reads CASSPRTQGSEDTQYF. DNA for the CDR3: TGCGCCAGCAGCCCCCGCACACAGGGATCAGAGGATACGCAGTATTTT.

The gene calls are TRBV6-5 and TRBJ1-3; no reliable D call. Trimming removed 0 bases at V and 4 bases at J, with 10 bases between. The CDR3 runs 15 residues. Per germline, CDR1 MNHEY and CDR2 SVGAGI. CDR3: CASSYSEGSGNTIYF. The CDR3 region has the DNA TGTGCCAGCAGTTACTCTGAGGGATCCGGAAACACCATATATTTT.

Details on this clonotype: Relative to the germline gene, one junction end is altered; a read error may explain this. The rearrangement joins TRBV7-7 to TRBJ2-1, with no clear D. This CDR3 has 14 amino acids. Germline CDR1 SSHAT, CDR2 FNYEAQ (reference sequence). The DNA of the CDR3 is TGTGCTAGCAGCTTAGATCCCCGCCCCAATGAGCAGTTCTTC. Protein sequence: CASSLDPRPNEQFF.

V is TRBV3-1 and J is TRBJ2-2; D may be TRBD1 (5 bases). Germline V gene lookup returns CDR1 LGHDT and CDR2 YNNKEL (reference sequence). This CDR3 has 16 residues. The ends were cut back, 0 bases at V and 3 bases at J, with 11 bases in the middle. CDR3 sequence (DNA): TGTGCCAGCAGCCAAGATATCGCGACAGACACCGGGGAGCTGTTTTTT. It is translated as CASSQDIATDTGELFF.

V gene TRBV5-1 combines with J gene TRBJ2-7; the D is unclear. Between the trimmed V and J ends, which lost 0 bases and 1 base, there was a span of 8 bases. The length of the CDR3 is 14 residues. CDR1 is SGHRS and CDR2 is YFSETQ in the germline V gene. The CDR3 sequence is CASSLASSSYEQYF. DNA for the CDR3: TGCGCCAGCAGCTTGGCCTCGTCTTCCTACGAGCAGTACTTC.

The chain recombines TRBV7-3 with TRBJ2-1, with 14 positions matching TRBD2. Trimming took 5 bases from V and 8 from J; bases not matched to a gene: 11. CDR3 length: 17 amino acids. Germline V CDR1 and CDR2: SGHTA, FQGTGA. CDR3 protein: CASSHGTSGSLLHEQFF. In DNA form, the CDR3 reads TGTGCCAGCAGCCACGGGACTAGCGGGAGCCTGCTGCATGAGCAGTTCTTC.

The CDR3 sequence is CASSLMTSPNEQYF. For the CDR3, the DNA is TGCGCCAGCAGCCTTATGACTAGCCCCAACGAGCAGTACTTC. The gene calls are TRBV4-1 and TRBJ2-7; 7 bases are shared with TRBD2. J lost 5 bases, V lost 4 bases, and 8 bases had no gene match. CDR3 length equals 14 residues. Germline V gene sequence: CDR1 MGHRA, CDR2 YSYEKL.

The chain uses TRBV14 and TRBJ2-7, with TRBD1 as a possible D gene (6 bases). Germline V CDR1 and CDR2: SGHDN, FVKESK. V lost 5 bases and J 3 bases, leaving 14 bases between the germline ends. The CDR3 covers 14 residues. CDR3 nucleotide sequence: TGTGCCAGCAGCTCGACAGGTTGGGGCTACGAGCAGTACTTC. Its protein product is CASSSTGWGYEQYF.

The chain joins TRBV24-1 to TRBJ2-5; unclear D gene. The CDR3 has 15 amino acids. The germline CDR1 and CDR2 sequences are KGHDR and SFDVKD. V lost 3 bases to trimming and J lost 5 bases, with 15 bases between them. The CDR3 spells CATSDTGRTPETQYF. CDR3 DNA sequence: TGTGCCACCAGTGATACCGGCCGCACTCCGGAGACCCAGTACTTC.

V is TRBV12-3 or TRBV12-4 and J is TRBJ2-2; D perhaps matches TRBD1 (6 bases). This CDR3 is built from 15 residues. Between the trimmed V and J ends, which lost 8 bases and 0 bases, there was a span of 13 bases. This CDR3 reads CASRPDRSNTGELFF. CDR3 sequence (DNA): TGTGCCAGCCGCCCGGACAGATCGAACACCGGGGAGCTGTTTTTT.

V usage is TRBV12-5 and J usage is TRBJ2-1, with a weak D call TRBD2 (6 bases). Germline CDR1 LGHNT, CDR2 FRNRAP. The CDR3 spans 14 residues. The V gene lost 9 bases and the J gene lost 3 bases, with 15 bases spanning the gap. DNA for the CDR3: TGTGCTAGCGCCACCGACGGGGGCTACAATGAGCAGTTCTTC. It is translated as CASATDGGYNEQFF.

This clonotype has only one observation. This chain connects TRBV7-6 to TRBJ2-6; 11 bases fit TRBD2. The V and J ends lost 5 bases and 17 bases, in that order; junction bases with no gene match: 14. Per germline, CDR1 SGHVS and CDR2 FNYEAQ. CDR3 length: 15 amino acids. For the CDR3, the DNA is TGTGCCAGCAGCGCCATAGGAGAACTAGCGGGGGATTTGACTTTC. Translated, it gives CASSAIGELAGDLTF.

The chain employs TRBV3-1 and TRBJ2-7, with D possibly being TRBD1 (5 bases). This CDR3 spans 14 amino acids. With 0 bases removed from V and 1 base from J, the gap between germline ends came to 7 bases. Germline lookup yields CDR1 LGHDT and CDR2 YNNKEL (reference sequence). Here the CDR3 reads CASSQDRESYEQYF. CDR3 DNA: TGTGCCAGCAGCCAAGACAGGGAATCCTACGAGCAGTACTTC.

The gene calls are TRBV24-1 and TRBJ1-1; maybe TRBD1 (5 bases). There are 15 residues in the CDR3. Germline V CDR1 and CDR2: KGHDR, SFDVKD. The V end was cut by 3 bases, the J end by 1 base, with 11 bases between. CDR3 residues: CATSDARGGNTEAFF. CDR3 nucleotide sequence: TGTGCCACCAGTGATGCAAGGGGAGGGAACACTGAAGCTTTCTTT.

The V gene is TRBV6-5, the J gene TRBJ2-5, with 7 bases that match TRBD2. This CDR3 is 15 amino acids long. The V and J ends lost 6 bases and 1 base, in that order; junction bases with no gene match: 8. The germline CDR1 and CDR2 sequences are MNHEY and SVGAGI. In DNA form, the CDR3 reads TGTGCCAGCAGCCCTAGCGGAGGGCGCCAAGAGACCCAGTACTTC. As protein: CASSPSGGRQETQYF.

J is TRBJ1-2 and V is TRBV2; D is uncertain. Between the trimmed V and J ends, which lost 3 bases and 4 bases, there was a span of 9 bases. The CDR3 has 13 residues. Per germline, CDR1 SNHLY and CDR2 FYNNEI. Written as DNA, the CDR3 is TGTGCCAGCAGTGATGGGCTGAGCTATGGCTACACCTTC. This sequence encodes CASSDGLSYGYTF.

This chain links TRBV7-9 with TRBJ1-2; 8 nucleotides line up with TRBD1. J gave up 1 base and V 5 bases, and 9 bases lay outside the gene matches. Per the germline V gene, CDR1 is SEHNR and CDR2 is FQNEAQ (reference sequence). This CDR3 comprises 16 residues. The DNA of the CDR3 is TGTGCCAGCAGCCTGACAGGGGAGGAGGGTAACTATGGCTACACCTTC. It is translated as CASSLTGEEGNYGYTF.

This sequence joins TRBV11-1 and TRBJ2-3, with D perhaps TRBD1 (6 bases). The CDR3 spans 14 residues. V shed 5 bases and J shed 0 bases, with 9 bases lying between them. The germline gives CDR1 SGHAT, CDR2 FQDESV (reference sequence). The CDR3 nucleotides are TGTGCCAGCAGCCGGGACACCAGCACAGATACGCAGTATTTT. This sequence encodes CASSRDTSTDTQYF.

The V call is TRBV27, the J call TRBJ2-1, with 10 bases that match TRBD2. CDR1 is MNHEY and CDR2 is SMNVEV in the germline V gene (reference sequence). The CDR3 runs to 14 residues. The V gene end was trimmed by 11 bases and the J gene end by 7 bases; junction bases not matched to a gene: 11. CDR3: CAAMPGLATNEQFF. As DNA, the CDR3 is TGTGCCGCAATGCCGGGACTAGCGACAAATGAGCAGTTCTTC.

The chain carries TRBV5-6 and TRBJ1-1, with no clear D. Germline CDR1 reads SGHDT; CDR2 reads YYEEEE. V lost 5 bases, J lost 0 bases, and 11 bases lay in between. The CDR3 runs to 14 residues. CDR3 region: CASRPFLLNTEAFF. The DNA for the CDR3 is TGTGCCAGCAGGCCTTTCCTTTTGAACACTGAAGCTTTCTTT.

V gene TRBV27 combines with J gene TRBJ2-7; D not certain. The CDR3 sequence is 14 residues long. Germline values: CDR1 MNHEY, CDR2 SMNVEV (reference sequence). Between the trimmed V and J ends, which lost 6 bases and 4 bases, there was a span of 16 bases. The CDR3 sequence is CASSPGPSPYEQYF. CDR3 coding DNA: TGTGCCAGCAGCCCAGGACCCTCCCCGTACGAGCAGTACTTC.

This clonotype is a singleton in its sample. The chain combines TRBV7-2 with TRBJ1-2; D is perhaps TRBD1 (6 bases). This CDR3 comprises 13 residues. From germline, CDR1 is SGHTA and CDR2 FQGNSA. V lost 5 bases to trimming and J lost 6 bases, with 13 bases between them. The CDR3 DNA reads as TGTGCCAGCAGCATCGGGGCAGGGGATGGCTACACCTTC. Translation: CASSIGAGDGYTF.

CDR3 bases: TGTGCCAGCAGAACCGGGACAGGGACCTCTGGGGCCAACGTCCTGACTTTC. Its protein product is CASRTGTGTSGANVLTF. This sequence joins TRBV27 and TRBJ2-6, with 9 nucleotides matching TRBD1. V trimming: 6 bases; J trimming: 0 bases; junction bases outside the gene matches: 6. Per germline, CDR1 MNHEY and CDR2 SMNVEV (reference sequence). CDR3 size: 17 residues.

The V call is TRBV4-2, the J call TRBJ2-3; unclear D gene. V shed 1 base and J shed 7 bases, with 24 bases lying between them. The CDR3 is 18 amino acids. CDR1 is LGHNA and CDR2 is YNFKEQ in the germline V gene. The CDR3 DNA reads TGTGCCAGCAGCCAAGCTTTGTGGGATACCACCCTTATGAATACGCAGTATTTT. The encoded protein is CASSQALWDTTLMNTQYF.